One T cell receptor beta chain is described in this entry. Its cognate antigen has yet to be identified. Per-nucleotide qualities are absent, and no much larger clonotype sits a single base away. TCR CDR3 regions were amplified from genomic DNA by multiplex PCR using the deep immunoSEQ assay. Extracted genomic DNA from each cell subset was spread evenly across all wells of several immunoSEQ 96-well plates, with each plate serving as a replicate. For sorted subsets, each replicate PCR was loaded with 150 to 250 ng genomic DNA, equivalent to 30,000 or so T cell genomes. Purified libraries were measured with a Qubit 3.0 fluorometer, size-checked on a Bioanalyzer 2100, and measured again with the KAPA Library Quantification kit. Every immunoSEQ 96-well plate was sequenced on a dedicated single-read 150-cycle Illumina NextSeq 550 flow cell. In the original analysis: Because the immunoSEQ output included only junctional sequences and no quality scores, the filtering could not be the same as the filtering used for full-length reads. Sequences were annotated with PyIR, a Python wrapper for IgBLAST v1.9, using IMGT germline references to assign V/J genes and CDR3. Reads were removed for weak V/J assignments (E-value above 1e-6), missing CDR3, stop codons, out-of-frame junctions, or ambiguous translated residues. V3J clonotypes were defined as sequences sharing an identical inferred V gene, J gene, and CDR3 amino acid sequence. Percentage overlap between repertoires was calculated by dividing the number of shared unique clonotypes by the size of the smaller repertoire. RTK rarefaction, the Chao1 estimator, and Recon v2.1 estimates of unobserved clonotypes were used to assess repertoire richness. Generation probabilities were computed with OLGA for all TCRbeta clonotypes obtained by the gDNA method from a handful of donors. The immuneACCESS repertoire file appears here via TCRdb, limited to in-frame rearrangements. These files lack a portion of the clones; in checked studies, under half of the deficit traces to unresolved V genes, and the cause of the others is not known. V and J calls and clone size follow that table, whereas D and trimming were derived from the DNA. The sample table contains over a million clones; only one count was recorded for around 95% of them. The ten largest clones add up to over 1% of the sample.

The data were obtained in a study of shared clonotypes between healthy human individuals (dated by TCRdb to the early 2020s). Turning to the overall study: A couple of women and a few men aged 18 to 49 years were included in the cohort. For each donor, three plates each were used for CD4 naive and CD4 memory, two plates were used for CD8 naive, and one plate was used for CD8 memory. To estimate repertoire size and how much clonotypes are shared between individuals, the study performed deep sequencing of blood TCR repertoires from about five healthy adults. Different laboratories and diverse techniques were used to prepare libraries and sequence TCR repertoires, to increase sequencing depth and limit assay-specific biases. Each donor's leukapheresis produced roughly between roughly 0.9 and 9 billion PBMCs. Points the paper makes about the study in general: Sampling was limited to blood, and TCR repertoires in tissue likely differ from TCR repertoires in blood. Across four donors, about 5% of naive CD4, approximately 4% of naive CD8, roughly 2.2% of memory CD4, and 0.3% to 0.45% of memory CD8 clonotypes were shared. The genetic and exposure-history diversity represented was limited by the small number of donors. Higher generation probabilities were observed for clonotypes shared by all four sorted-subset donors than for non-shared clonotypes. Even with the large sequencing depth, rarefaction of the sorted-subset datasets indicated that sequencing was incomplete. Naive subsets generally had larger estimated clonotype richness than memory subsets. Based on pairwise subsampling, the degree of clonotype sharing among donors was expected to be affected by sequencing depth.

Including cysteine and phenylalanine, the CDR3 has 15 amino acids. Kept here is only the CDR3 DNA, which spans 45 bases and is read in frame from base 1. V is cut by 4 bases and J by 6 bases, and the space between the germline ends is 16 bases. CDR1 SGDLS and CDR2 YYNGEE are derived from the germline V gene. Healthy HIV-negative adults with no recently reported acute infections or vaccinations were included as donors. All donors were Caucasian adults living in Nashville, Tennessee, USA. CD4+ T cells were enriched by magnetic negative selection, after which naive cells were positively selected on CD45RA and the negative fraction was taken as the memory subset. Blood was obtained by leukapheresis, after which PBMCs were separated by Ficoll-Histopaque density gradient centrifugation and cryopreserved in liquid nitrogen vapor phase. Analytical flow cytometry was used to check the purity and quantity of each magnetically sorted T cell population. From each sorted fraction, genomic DNA was isolated and quantified by UV absorbance on a Nanodrop 2000c.

The sequence was obtained from a man aged 30-40 years in good health. Sequencing input: naive CD4+ T cells sorted from blood. What the cell subset or site label conveys for this sample: CD45RA+ positively selected. Recombination joined TRBV9 with TRBJ2-2; there is no confident call for the D gene. The bases read TGTGCCAGCAGCCTCAGGACCATTCCCCCCGGGGAGCTGTTTTTT. Its translation reads: CASSLRTIPPGELFF.